These 22 T cell receptor beta chains came from one sample sequenced in a study of a mutant IDH1 vaccine in newly diagnosed glioma. TCRdb keeps only in-frame clones here, not all; method: immunoSEQ multiplex PCR. The sample shows under 35,000 clones, roughly 80% of them seen only once. Noted time point: baseline, week 1 (first vaccination visit). As to treatment: pre-vaccination baseline after standard-of-care therapy. Sequencing was performed on PBMCs, taken from a glioma patient treated with radiotherapy, temozolomide or both. These TCRs come from a man aged 25-45 years with glioma.

The gene calls are TRBV5-4 and TRBJ2-3, with a tentative D call TRBD2 (6 bases). Germline lookup yields CDR1 SGHNT and CDR2 YYREEE (reference sequence). Trimming took off 2 bases at V and 5 bases at J, with 12 bases between the two ends. The CDR3 contains 14 residues. The DNA of the CDR3 is TGTGCCAGCAGCTTTTACGGGGGTGGAGATACGCAGTATTTT. Amino acids: CASSFYGGGDTQYF.

This chain connects TRBV29-1 to TRBJ2-1; D not resolved. Trimming removed 5 bases at V and 1 base at J, with 6 bases between. CDR3 length equals 12 residues. Per the germline V gene, CDR1 is SQVTM and CDR2 is ANQGSEA. CDR3 region: CSVPISYNEQFF. CDR3 bases: TGCAGCGTTCCAATTTCCTACAATGAGCAGTTCTTC.

This chain uses TRBV10-3 with TRBJ2-7; D is perhaps TRBD2 (6 bases). This CDR3 has 16 amino acids. Germline lookup yields CDR1 ENHRY and CDR2 SYGVKD. V lost 0 bases and J lost 7, with 19 bases in between. This CDR3 reads CAISESRAGPLGEQYF. The CDR3 region has the DNA TGTGCCATCAGTGAGTCAAGGGCGGGGCCCTTAGGTGAGCAGTACTTC.

The genes are TRBV6-1 and TRBJ2-7, with D unresolved. Germline V gene sequence: CDR1 MNHNS, CDR2 SASEGT. The CDR3 has 16 residues. V was cut by 1 base and J by 2 bases, with 15 bases left in between. The CDR3 sequence: CASSEGPALLTYEQYF. As DNA, the CDR3 is TGTGCCAGCAGTGAAGGGCCAGCGCTCCTCACCTACGAGCAGTACTTC.

V is TRBV5-6 and J is TRBJ2-1; the D call may be TRBD1 or TRBD2 (5 bases each). Germline V gene lookup returns CDR1 SGHDT and CDR2 YYEEEE. The CDR3 spans 14 residues. The ends were cut back, 4 bases at V and 5 bases at J, with 13 bases in the middle. CDR3 protein: CASSPGLADNEQFF. The CDR3 DNA follows: TGTGCCAGCAGCCCGGGGCTCGCGGACAATGAGCAGTTCTTC.

The chain carries TRBV6-5 and TRBJ1-3; unclear D gene. Germline V CDR1 and CDR2: MNHEY, SVGAGI. Trimming stripped 0 bases from V and 2 bases from J, with 8 bases between. This CDR3 has 15 residues. CDR3 coding DNA: TGTGCCAGCAGTTACTCGGGCAGAGCTGGAAACACCATATATTTT. Its protein is CASSYSGRAGNTIYF.

This rearrangement joins TRBV7-2 to TRBJ1-5; D is unclear. The germline V and J ends were trimmed by 1 base and 0 bases, with 7 bases remaining between them. The germline gives CDR1 SGHTA, CDR2 FQGNSA. This CDR3 region has 15 residues. The CDR3 coding sequence is TGTGCCAGCAGCTTAGTCCACGCTAGCAATCAGCCCCAGCATTTT. It is translated as CASSLVHASNQPQHF.

This clone came up a few times. The CDR3 bases are TGTGCCAGCAGCTTCAGCCGCAACTTATCTGGGGCCAACGTCCTGACTTTC. Protein: CASSFSRNLSGANVLTF. V usage is TRBV7-9 and J usage is TRBJ2-6; D is unclear. This CDR3 has 17 amino acids. Trimming cost V 3 bases and J 1 base, with 13 bases left between them. Germline lookup yields CDR1 SEHNR and CDR2 FQNEAQ (reference sequence).

The chain couples TRBV30 to TRBJ1-1; D perhaps matches TRBD1 (5 bases). Trimming left V 2 bases short and J 1 base short, with 8 bases between. Germline assignment: CDR1 GTSNPN and CDR2 SVGIG (reference sequence). This CDR3 spans 13 amino acids. The CDR3 here is CAWSIQANTEAFF. The CDR3 DNA reads as TGTGCCTGGAGTATACAGGCGAACACTGAAGCTTTCTTT.

This chain uses TRBV5-1 with TRBJ1-2; 9 positions agree with TRBD1. The CDR3 consists of 15 residues. After removal of 2 bases from V and 8 bases from J, the junction contained 10 bases not matched to a gene. Looked up from germline, CDR1 is SGHRS and CDR2 is YFSETQ. The CDR3 DNA reads as TGCGCCAGCAGCTTAGAACAGGGGGCCAGGATGGGCTACACCTTC. Its translation: CASSLEQGARMGYTF.

This clone was detected only a few times. This rearrangement joins TRBV7-9 to TRBJ1-1; a possible D gene is TRBD1 (5 bases). The CDR3 consists of 14 residues. Germline-derived CDR1 and CDR2 are SEHNR and FQNEAQ (reference sequence). The V and J ends lost 2 bases and 7 bases respectively, with 14 bases between them. CDR3 region: CASSLIGGLNEAFF. The CDR3 nucleotides are TGTGCCAGCAGCTTAATCGGGGGACTAAATGAAGCTTTCTTT.

The chain carries TRBV27 and TRBJ2-7, with D possibly TRBD1 on 5 matching bases. Trimming pared 7 bases from V and 4 bases from J, leaving 17 bases between. This CDR3 region has 14 residues. The germline V gene encodes CDR1 MNHEY and CDR2 SMNVEV (reference sequence). Written as DNA, the CDR3 is TGTGCCAGCAAGTTGCGCCAGGGATCTTACGAGCAGTACTTC. It codes for CASKLRQGSYEQYF.

This clone has only one observation. The gene calls are TRBV29-1 and TRBJ2-2, with D perhaps assigned TRBD1 or TRBD2 (5 bases each). CDR1 is SQVTM, CDR2 ANQGSEA, per germline. Deletions cut 7 bases from V and 3 bases from J, with 15 bases between. The CDR3 has 14 amino acids. Here the CDR3 DNA reads TGCAGCGGGGGCAGGGAGAGGGACACCGGGGAGCTGTTTTTT. Residues: CSGGRERDTGELFF.

This clone has only a few counts. DNA for the CDR3: TGTGCCAGCAGTGCCCTCCAGCCCCAGCATTTT. This sequence encodes CASSALQPQHF. The chain carries TRBV6-4 and TRBJ1-5; D is ambiguous. V lost 4 bases and J lost 7, with 5 bases in between. Germline V gene lookup returns CDR1 MRHNA and CDR2 SNTAGT. The CDR3 contains 11 residues.

The genes are TRBV6-1 and TRBJ1-5; D unresolved. This CDR3 comprises 16 residues. Germline lookup yields CDR1 MNHNS and CDR2 SASEGT. The V gene lost 0 bases and the J gene lost 6 bases, with 15 bases spanning the gap. CDR3 in amino acids: CASSEAQRGDGQPQHF. The CDR3 nucleotides read TGTGCCAGCAGTGAAGCTCAACGCGGAGACGGTCAGCCCCAGCATTTT.

The chain combines TRBV7-9 with TRBJ2-7; 7 bases line up with TRBD1. This CDR3 is 15 amino acids long. Germline CDR1 is SEHNR and CDR2 is FQNEAQ (reference sequence). V lost 7 bases to trimming and J lost 2 bases; unmatched junction nucleotides: 11. CDR3 sequence (DNA): TGTGCCAGCACCCACTGGCAGGGGGTTGCCTACGAGCAGTACTTC. Its translation is CASTHWQGVAYEQYF.

This clone was seen only a few times. The chain joins TRBV10-3 to TRBJ1-5; D uncertain. Trimming pared 3 bases from V and 1 base from J, leaving 7 bases between. Germline assignment: CDR1 ENHRY and CDR2 SYGVKD. The CDR3 loop spans 14 amino acids. The CDR3 coding sequence is TGTGCCATCAGTGATCCGGAAAGCAATCAGCCCCAGCATTTT. Amino acids: CAISDPESNQPQHF.

The rearrangement links TRBV2 to TRBJ2-1; 11 nucleotides match TRBD2. Germline CDR1 and CDR2: SNHLY and FYNNEI. With V trimmed by 7 bases and J by 1 base, 9 bases remained unmatched. The CDR3 extends over 17 amino acids. The CDR3 bases are TGTGCCAGCAAAGTACTAGCGGGAGCAGGGTCCTACAATGAGCAGTTCTTC. It codes for CASKVLAGAGSYNEQFF.

In this sample, this clone turned up once. The genes are TRBV10-3 and TRBJ1-6, with D tentatively TRBD1 (5 bases). The CDR3 is 15 amino acids. The germline gives CDR1 ENHRY, CDR2 SYGVKD. Deletions cut 0 bases from V and 6 bases from J, with 9 bases between. The CDR3 reads CAISESMQGNSPLHF. The CDR3 DNA sequence: TGTGCCATCAGTGAGTCGATGCAGGGTAATTCACCCCTCCACTTT.

The chain recombines TRBV7-9 with TRBJ2-1; TRBD2 matches at 12 bases. The V gene's germline CDR1 is SEHNR and CDR2 FQNEAQ (reference sequence). V dropped 5 bases and J dropped 9; count of bases not matched to a gene: 8. The CDR3 spans 15 residues. This CDR3 is CASSLTSGLAGEQFF. CDR3 bases: TGTGCCAGCAGCCTCACCTCGGGACTAGCGGGTGAGCAGTTCTTC.

The genes are TRBV6-5 and TRBJ2-7; D is undetermined. V lost 5 bases and J lost 6, with 20 bases in between. The CDR3 has 15 amino acids. Germline CDR1 MNHEY, CDR2 SVGAGI. The CDR3 DNA sequence: TGTGCCAGCAGTCCCAGGTACAGCTATGTGGGCGAGCAGTACTTC. Translating it yields CASSPRYSYVGEQYF.

The chain couples TRBV2 to TRBJ2-7; TRBD1 might be the D (6 bases). Deletions cut 6 bases from V and 3 bases from J, with 12 bases between. Germline assignment: CDR1 SNHLY and CDR2 FYNNEI. This CDR3 has 13 residues. CDR3 DNA: TGTGCCAGCAGACCGAGGGACAACTACGAGCAGTACTTC. Amino acid sequence: CASRPRDNYEQYF.